This T cell receptor (beta chain) derives from a study of T cells after yellow fever vaccination. Study findings and constraints: Abundant clonotypes from the bulk population could have been carried over as contaminants into FACS-sorted repertoires. Clonotypes found in both CD4 and CD8 compartments made up a small share.

The V gene lost 6 bases and the J gene lost 5 bases, with 16 bases spanning the gap. The CDR3 is 14 residues long. Worth noting for this clonotype: Its antigen is not known.

MiXCR, run by TCRdb on the 5' RACE reads, gives a single entry per CDR3 protein. The sample holds some 320,000 distinct CDR3 sequences, 8% to 10% seen once. The rearrangement joins TRBV12-3 or TRBV12-4 to TRBJ1-2; D remains ambiguous. The source was PBMCs, collected on the day of the first yellow fever vaccination. This receptor was taken from a man between 18 and 29 years old who received the YFV17D yellow fever vaccine. CDR3 coding DNA: TGTGCCAGCAGCCCTACCCGGCTAGGGTATGGCTACACCTTC. It translates to CASSPTRLGYGYTF.